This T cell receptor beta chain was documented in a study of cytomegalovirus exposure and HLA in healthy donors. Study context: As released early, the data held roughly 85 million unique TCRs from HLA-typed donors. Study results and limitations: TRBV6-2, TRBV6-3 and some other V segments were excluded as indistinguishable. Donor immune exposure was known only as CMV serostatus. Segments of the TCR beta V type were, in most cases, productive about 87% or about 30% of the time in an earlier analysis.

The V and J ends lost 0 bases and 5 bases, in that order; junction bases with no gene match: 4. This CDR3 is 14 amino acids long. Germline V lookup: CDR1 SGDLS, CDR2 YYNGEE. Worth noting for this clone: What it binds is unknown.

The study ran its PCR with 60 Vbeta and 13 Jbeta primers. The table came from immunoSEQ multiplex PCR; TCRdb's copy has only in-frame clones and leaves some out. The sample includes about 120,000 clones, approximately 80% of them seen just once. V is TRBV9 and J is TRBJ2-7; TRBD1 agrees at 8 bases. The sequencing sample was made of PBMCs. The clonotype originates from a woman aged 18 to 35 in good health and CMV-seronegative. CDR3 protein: CASSVGSGGHEQYF. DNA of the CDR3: TGTGCCAGCAGCGTAGGGTCAGGGGGCCACGAGCAGTACTTC.